The clone carrying this TCR beta chain has a count of ten or more. The sample comes from a study of T cells after yellow fever vaccination. Trimming stripped 5 bases from V and 2 bases from J, with 13 bases between. Germline values: CDR1 SGHDN, CDR2 FVKESK. This CDR3 has 15 amino acids. TCRdb independently ran MiXCR on the 5' RACE reads; one entry per CDR3 protein. The repertoire holds some 110,000 distinct CDR3 sequences, with roughly 8.4% as singletons. The specimen comprised CD8+ T cells sorted from PBMCs, sampled 45 days after the yellow fever booster vaccination. The sequence derives from a man aged 30-40 years who received the YFV17D yellow fever vaccine. The V gene is TRBV14, the J gene TRBJ2-1; the D is unclear. The DNA of the CDR3 is TGTGCCAGCAGCTCCTCCCCCGACCCCTACAATGAGCAGTTCTTC. Its translation is CASSSSPDPYNEQFF.